The 20 T cell receptor beta chains given below trace back to one sample, sequenced in a study of blood T cell repertoires in COVID-19. Clones were sequenced by immunoSEQ multiplex PCR, and TCRdb holds only the in-frame ones, with some missing. This sample has over 150,000 clones, with more than 60% found just once. Sequenced input: peripheral blood. The receptors originated from a woman aged 50 to 65 with acute or convalescent COVID-19.

This clone was found a few times. The chain couples TRBV6-5 to TRBJ1-2; 9 positions match TRBD1. CDR3 length: 14 amino acids. J gave up 2 bases and V 6 bases, and 4 bases lay outside the gene matches. Per germline, CDR1 MNHEY and CDR2 SVGAGI. The CDR3 protein is CASRRTGENYGYTF. In DNA, the CDR3 is TGTGCCAGCAGGCGGACAGGGGAAAACTATGGCTACACCTTC.

The chain links TRBV9 to TRBJ2-1, with TRBD1 matching over 8 bases. The V segment lost 3 bases and the J segment 0 bases; nucleotides outside the gene matches: 2. The length of the CDR3 is 15 residues. Per germline, CDR1 SGDLS and CDR2 YYNGEE. CDR3 sequence reads: CASSGQGNSYNEQFF. CDR3 coding DNA: TGTGCCAGCAGCGGACAGGGGAACTCCTACAATGAGCAGTTCTTC.

This clone showed up just a few times. This chain links TRBV27 with TRBJ1-5; D might be TRBD1 (6 bases). The CDR3 runs to 18 residues. The V gene's germline CDR1 is MNHEY and CDR2 SMNVEV (reference sequence). V gave up 6 bases and J gave up 0 bases, with 21 bases separating them. The CDR3 loop reads CASSRGGHGSNSNQPQHF. The CDR3 DNA follows: TGTGCCAGCAGCCGGGGGGGACACGGATCGAATAGCAATCAGCCCCAGCATTTT.

CDR3 sequence reads: CASSTRIGVGNTEAFF. The CDR3, as DNA: TGTGCCAGCAGTACCCGAATCGGAGTCGGGAACACTGAAGCTTTCTTT. This chain joins TRBV6-2 or TRBV6-3 and TRBJ1-1, with unresolved D. Trimming cost V 5 bases and J 1 base, with 17 bases left between them. The CDR3 is made up of 16 amino acids. In germline, CDR1 is MNHEY, CDR2 SVGEGT.

This sequence joins TRBV5-1 and TRBJ2-1; TRBD2 aligns across 9 bases. V trimming: 0 bases; J trimming: 7 bases; junction bases outside the gene matches: 11. Germline-derived CDR1 and CDR2 are SGHRS and YFSETQ. The CDR3 contains 17 residues. Here the CDR3 DNA reads TGCGCCAGCAGCTTGGAAGGGACTAGCTCTTTCAGAAATGAGCAGTTCTTC. It translates to CASSLEGTSSFRNEQFF.

The J gene is TRBJ2-7, the V gene TRBV6-5; 13 nucleotides match TRBD2. CDR1 and CDR2 from the germline V gene are MNHEY and SVGAGI. Unmatched junction bases numbered 1, after V lost 6 bases and J lost 2 bases. This CDR3 comprises 14 residues. The CDR3 nucleotides read TGTGCCAGCAGGGGACTAGCGGGAACCTACGAGCAGTACTTC. It encodes CASRGLAGTYEQYF.

The chain joins TRBV27 to TRBJ2-2; 10 bases fit TRBD1. The CDR3 sequence is 16 residues long. Germline loops: CDR1 MNHEY, CDR2 SMNVEV (reference sequence). Unmatched junction bases numbered 9, after V lost 5 bases and J lost 6 bases. CDR3 protein: CASSPRTGGNPGELFF. CDR3 coding DNA: TGTGCCAGCAGTCCGAGGACAGGGGGTAATCCCGGGGAGCTGTTTTTT.

For this clone: The same CDR3 arises from other DNA sequences in this sample as well. This chain joins TRBV19 and TRBJ1-2; 11 bases agree with TRBD1. The CDR3 loop spans 14 amino acids. Germline V gives CDR1 LNHDA, CDR2 SQIVND (reference sequence). V was pared by 5 bases and J by 7 bases, with 6 bases of the junction left unmatched. The CDR3 sequence is CASSPRTGGGGYTF. The CDR3 coding sequence is TGTGCCAGTAGTCCCCGGACAGGGGGCGGTGGCTACACCTTC.

The gene calls are TRBV5-5 and TRBJ2-7; 11 bases are shared with TRBD1. V dropped 0 bases and J dropped 3; count of bases not matched to a gene: 2. Looked up from germline, CDR1 is SGHKS and CDR2 is YYEKEE (reference sequence). The length of the CDR3 is 15 residues. In nucleotides, the CDR3 is TGTGCCAGCAGCTTGGAAGGGACAGGGGGCTACGAGCAGTACTTC. Amino acids: CASSLEGTGGYEQYF.

This clone has more than one count but fewer than ten. The chain couples TRBV7-2 to TRBJ2-3, with 12 bases that match TRBD2. The CDR3 consists of 16 residues. V shed 5 bases and J 5 bases; nucleotides not matched to a gene: 8. Germline CDR1 SGHTA, CDR2 FQGNSA. The CDR3 spells CASSPASGGGRDTQYF. The CDR3 bases are TGTGCCAGCAGCCCAGCTAGCGGGGGGGGTAGAGATACGCAGTATTTT.

Turning to this clone: This CDR3 is also generated by other DNA sequences in the sample. The chain employs TRBV7-8 and TRBJ2-7; 8 bases fit TRBD1. The germline V gene encodes CDR1 SGHVS and CDR2 FQNEAQ. The CDR3 length is 15 residues. V shed 0 bases and J 2 bases; nucleotides not matched to a gene: 3. Here the CDR3 DNA reads TGTGCCAGCAGCTTAGCGGGGACAGGCCCCTACGAGCAGTACTTC. Encoded protein: CASSLAGTGPYEQYF.

This clone was detected only once. The genes are TRBV28 and TRBJ1-1; TRBD1 matches at 9 bases. Germline-derived CDR1 and CDR2 are MDHEN and SYDVKM. The CDR3 totals 15 residues. The V gene end was trimmed by 6 bases and the J gene end by 6 bases; junction bases not matched to a gene: 11. The CDR3 region is CASRTSGTGTAEAFF. CDR3 nucleotide sequence: TGTGCCAGCAGGACCTCCGGGACAGGGACGGCTGAAGCTTTCTTT.

The V call is TRBV6-2 or TRBV6-3, the J call TRBJ2-7, with TRBD2 identical over 9 bases. The V gene's germline CDR1 is MNHEY and CDR2 SVGEGT. The trim removed 0 bases at V and 0 bases at J, leaving 6 bases unmatched. The CDR3 covers 17 residues. Written as DNA, the CDR3 is TGTGCCAGCAGTTACTCGCCGACTAGCGGTAGCTCCTACGAGCAGTACTTC. Translated: CASSYSPTSGSSYEQYF.

The chain recombines TRBV19 with TRBJ2-7; 7 bases match TRBD1. CDR3 length: 13 amino acids. Per germline, CDR1 LNHDA and CDR2 SQIVND (reference sequence). V was pared by 3 bases and J by 2 bases, with 1 base of the junction left unmatched. In DNA, the CDR3 is TGTGCCAGTAGTATGGGACAGACCTACGAGCAGTACTTC. The encoded protein is CASSMGQTYEQYF.

The J gene is TRBJ1-1, the V gene TRBV6-5; the match to TRBD1 covers 7 bases. Germline V gene lookup returns CDR1 MNHEY and CDR2 SVGAGI. The CDR3 totals 12 residues. V shed 8 bases and J 5 bases; nucleotides not matched to a gene: 5. Written as DNA, the CDR3 is TGTGCCAGCGGGCAGGGGGAGACTGAAGCTTTCTTT. Its translation is CASGQGETEAFF.

This clone has ten or more counts. The chain is built from TRBV6-5 and TRBJ1-6; a weak D match, TRBD1 (6 bases). Germline V CDR1 and CDR2: MNHEY, SVGAGI. The CDR3 sequence is 16 residues long. V dropped 4 bases and J dropped 7 bases, with 17 bases sitting between them. The DNA of the CDR3 is TGTGCCAGCAGTTCCCCGGGGGGGGCGAGGAATTCACCCCTCCACTTT. It encodes CASSSPGGARNSPLHF.

The V and J genes are TRBV6-5 and TRBJ1-1; 8 positions agree with TRBD1. This CDR3 has 16 residues. CDR1 is MNHEY, CDR2 SVGAGI, per germline. The V gene end was trimmed by 0 bases and the J gene end by 3 bases; junction bases not matched to a gene: 6. This CDR3 reads CASSYSVRGRDTEAFF. The CDR3 DNA sequence: TGTGCCAGCAGTTACTCGGTCAGGGGGCGAGACACTGAAGCTTTCTTT.

V is TRBV4-1 and J is TRBJ2-1, with 12 bases aligning to TRBD2. This CDR3 comprises 16 residues. V shed 4 bases, J shed 5 bases, and the junction held 6 bases outside the gene matches. The germline V gene has CDR1 MGHRA and CDR2 YSYEKL. Here the CDR3 DNA reads TGCGCCAGCAGCCGAACCCTAGCGGGAGGGGACAATGAGCAGTTCTTC. Its translation is CASSRTLAGGDNEQFF.

V is TRBV2 and J is TRBJ2-1; 7 bases are a match to TRBD1. V shed 7 bases and J 6 bases; nucleotides not matched to a gene: 6. This CDR3 has 13 residues. Per germline, CDR1 SNHLY and CDR2 FYNNEI. CDR3 sequence reads: CASIPRTGNEQFF. Written as DNA, the CDR3 is TGTGCCAGCATCCCTCGGACAGGCAATGAGCAGTTCTTC.

The chain recombines TRBV11-2 with TRBJ1-3, with TRBD1 identical over 9 bases. The V gene end was trimmed by 4 bases and the J gene end by 6 bases; junction bases not matched to a gene: 4. Germline lookup yields CDR1 SGHAT and CDR2 FQNNGV. CDR3 length: 14 residues. This CDR3 reads CASSSDRGANTIYF. The CDR3 nucleotides read TGTGCCAGCAGCTCCGACAGGGGGGCAAACACCATATATTTT.